The 3 T cell receptor beta chains in this list originate from one sample, sequenced in a study of shared clonotypes between healthy human individuals. Only in-frame clones appear in the TCRdb table, and some are missing; sequencing was by immunoSEQ multiplex PCR. The top ten hold under 0.65% of the sample, which has over 850,000 clones, 70% to 80% seen once. Material: memory CD4+ T cells from PBMCs. Subset noted: CD45RA-negative fraction. These receptors originate from a young man in good health. Some clones in this sample may be carry-over from other donors' samples.

The chain recombines TRBV7-2 with TRBJ2-5; D might be TRBD1 (5 bases). CDR1 and CDR2 (germline): SGHTA, FQGNSA. CDR3 length: 16 amino acids. Trimming took off 5 bases at V and 1 base at J, with 17 bases between the two ends. The CDR3: CASSTIRWGGQETQYF. Here the CDR3 DNA reads TGTGCCAGCAGCACGATCCGATGGGGCGGCCAAGAGACCCAGTACTTC.

This rearrangement joins TRBV19 to TRBJ1-1; tentatively, D is TRBD1 (5 bases). V shed 7 bases and J shed 0 bases, with 15 bases lying between them. The CDR3 covers 15 residues. The germline CDR1 and CDR2 sequences are LNHDA and SQIVND (reference sequence). The CDR3 reads CASKRWGDVNTEAFF. The CDR3 DNA follows: TGTGCCAGTAAAAGATGGGGGGATGTGAACACTGAAGCTTTCTTT.

The V and J genes are TRBV11-2 and TRBJ2-5; the D gene is possibly TRBD2 (5 bases). Germline V gene sequence: CDR1 SGHAT, CDR2 FQNNGV. Trimming left V 5 bases short and J 4 bases short, with 11 bases between. The CDR3 is 13 amino acids. CDR3 DNA sequence: TGTGCCAGCAGCCAGAGGGTAGCAGAGACCCAGTACTTC. It specifies CASSQRVAETQYF. The variable domain in full, completed from reference TRBV11-2 and TRBJ2-5, reads EAGVAQSPRYKIIEKRQSVAFWCNPISGHATLYWYQQILGQGPKLLIQFQNNGVVDDSQLPKDRFSAERLKGVDSTLKIQPAKLEDSAVYLCASSQRVAETQYFGPGTRLLVL.